The 32 T cell receptor beta chains presented below share a single source sample, sequenced in a study of T cells in Graves' hyperthyroidism and ophthalmopathy (dated by TCRdb to about 2019). The receptor library was made with multiplex PCR. The reads were generated on an Illumina HiSeq 2000. The TCR beta CDR3 regions were amplified from the RNA transcripts. The first round of RT-PCR for the TCR CDR3 was performed with the HTBI primer set and the Qiagen OneStep RT-PCR kit. The public reads were reprocessed in TCRdb via fastp at Q25 and MiXCR, keeping in-frame beta chains. Each record represents a unique CDR3 protein, reported with the most common genes and DNA among its rows. For this sample the table gives roughly 630,000 distinct CDR3 sequences, of which around 16% were detected only once. The ten most abundant clones make up 6.5% to 8% of the sample. The sample taken for sequencing was blood. Receptor source: a woman in her 30s with Graves' hyperthyroidism.

This clonotype was counted a few times. This chain uses TRBV20-1 with TRBJ1-4, with 7 bases fitting TRBD1. V trimming: 0 bases; J trimming: 3 bases; junction bases outside the gene matches: 13. CDR3 length: 18 amino acids. The germline gives CDR1 DFQATT, CDR2 SNEGSKA (reference sequence). The CDR3 region has the DNA TGCAGTGCTAGAGATTACCAGGGGGGCGGTTTCGCTAATGAAAAACTGTTTTTT. It encodes CSARDYQGGGFANEKLFF.

The chain combines TRBV19 with TRBJ2-7; 14 bases are a match to TRBD2. V shed 3 bases and J 0 bases; nucleotides not matched to a gene: 7. The CDR3 spans 18 residues. CDR1 is LNHDA, CDR2 SQIVND, per germline (reference sequence). The CDR3 DNA reads as TGTGCCAGTAGTATCGGGACTAGCGGGAGCATGGGCTCCTACGAGCAGTACTTC. This codes for CASSIGTSGSMGSYEQYF.

This clonotype was seen many times. The chain employs TRBV11-1 and TRBJ2-1; D possibly corresponds to TRBD2 (6 bases). Between the trimmed V and J ends, which lost 3 bases and 3 bases, there was a span of 12 bases. The CDR3 has 15 amino acids. Per the germline V gene, CDR1 is SGHAT and CDR2 is FQDESV (reference sequence). CDR3 loop: CASSFRDSNYNEQFF. The CDR3 DNA reads as TGTGCCAGCAGCTTTCGGGACTCTAACTACAATGAGCAGTTCTTC.

This clonotype has a count of ten or more. This chain joins TRBV28 and TRBJ1-3; 9 bases agree with TRBD1. This CDR3 comprises 15 residues. Trimming at V came to 6 bases and at J to 1 base, leaving 4 bases not matched to a gene. The germline gives CDR1 MDHEN, CDR2 SYDVKM. CDR3: CASSTGGRSGNTIYF. CDR3 DNA sequence: TGTGCCAGCAGCACAGGGGGCAGGTCTGGAAACACCATATATTTT.

The chain links TRBV4-1 to TRBJ2-7, with a possible D match to TRBD1 (6 bases). This CDR3 is built from 19 residues. V was clipped by 1 base and J by 1 base, with 23 bases between them. CDR1 and CDR2 (germline): MGHRA, YSYEKL. CDR3 sequence (DNA): TGCGCCAGCAGCCAAGCCAAAGACGGGACACGGGGTGAGTCCTACGAGCAGTACTTC. This codes for CASSQAKDGTRGESYEQYF.

This clonotype was counted a few times. The chain's CDR3 is CASSRSGLAGVPYEQYF. The CDR3 nucleotides read TGTGCCAGCAGTCGCTCCGGACTAGCGGGAGTCCCCTACGAGCAGTACTTC. This chain connects TRBV6-2 or TRBV6-3 to TRBJ2-7, with 13 bases identical to TRBD2. CDR1 is MNHEY and CDR2 is SVGEGT in the germline V gene. With V trimmed by 5 bases and J by 2 bases, 9 bases remained unmatched. This CDR3 region has 17 residues.

This clonotype was found a few times. This chain joins TRBV18 and TRBJ1-5; 7 nucleotides agree with TRBD1. The CDR3 is 15 residues long. Germline assignment: CDR1 KGHSH and CDR2 LQKENI. V was clipped by 2 bases and J by 3 bases; unmatched bases: 4. The CDR3 loop reads CASSPGTAYNQPQHF. CDR3 bases: TGTGCCAGCTCACCAGGGACAGCATACAATCAGCCCCAGCATTTT.

This clonotype was counted many times. The chain combines TRBV4-1 with TRBJ2-7; a weak D match, TRBD2 (5 bases). CDR3 length: 17 amino acids. The ends were cut back, 4 bases at V and 0 bases at J, with 19 bases in the middle. From germline, CDR1 is MGHRA and CDR2 YSYEKL. In nucleotides, the CDR3 is TGCGCCAGCAGCCCGAACCGAGCTAGCATGAGCTCCTACGAGCAGTACTTC. It encodes CASSPNRASMSSYEQYF.

This clonotype was observed at least ten times. This sequence joins TRBV20-1 and TRBJ2-3; D perhaps matches TRBD1 (6 bases). CDR1 and CDR2 (germline): DFQATT, SNEGSKA (reference sequence). Trimming removed 3 bases from V and 4 bases from J, with 14 bases in between. CDR3 length equals 14 residues. CDR3 in DNA: TGCAGTGCTAGGACTACAGGGACCGCAGATACGCAGTATTTT. This translates into CSARTTGTADTQYF.

The chain carries TRBV4-1 and TRBJ2-1; D possibly corresponds to TRBD2 (6 bases). Germline CDR1 and CDR2: MGHRA and YSYEKL. This CDR3 has 16 amino acids. The V end lost 1 base, the J end lost 2 bases, and 12 bases lay between the germline ends. The CDR3 DNA reads as TGCGCCAGCAGCCAAGTAGCGGAAACCACCTACAATGAGCAGTTCTTC. Its protein product is CASSQVAETTYNEQFF.

This clonotype was picked up many times. The genes are TRBV6-1 and TRBJ1-5; no clear D. Germline CDR1 is MNHNS and CDR2 is SASEGT. There are 14 residues in the CDR3. Trimming pared 3 bases from V and 1 base from J, leaving 7 bases between. In nucleotides, the CDR3 is TGTGCCAGCAGTGACTTTGTAAGCAATCAGCCCCAGCATTTT. Translating it yields CASSDFVSNQPQHF.

The V call is TRBV6-5, the J call TRBJ2-2, with no clear D. The CDR3 length is 12 residues. Germline CDR1 reads MNHEY; CDR2 reads SVGAGI. The V and J ends lost 2 bases and 7 bases respectively, with 5 bases between them. The CDR3 DNA reads as TGTGCCAGCAGTTACGGGTTCGGGGAGCTGTTTTTT. Translated: CASSYGFGELFF.

This clonotype was seen repeatedly, ten times or more. The gene calls are TRBV6-6 and TRBJ2-7; no definite D call. Germline lookup yields CDR1 MNHNY and CDR2 SVGAGI (reference sequence). V lost 1 base, J lost 0 bases, and 10 bases lay in between. The CDR3 length is 15 residues. The CDR3 region has the DNA TGTGCCAGCAGTTACTGGGGATCCAGCTCCTACGAGCAGTACTTC. Its protein is CASSYWGSSSYEQYF.

This clonotype was detected ten times or more. The chain combines TRBV6-2 or TRBV6-3 with TRBJ1-1; D is uncertain. Germline V gives CDR1 MNHEY, CDR2 SVGEGT. The V end was cut by 0 bases, the J end by 8 bases, with 10 bases between. The CDR3 sequence is 13 residues long. CDR3 sequence reads: CASSYSNAREAFF. For the CDR3, the DNA is TGTGCCAGCAGTTACTCGAACGCCAGAGAAGCTTTCTTT.

There are a few counts of this clonotype. V and J are TRBV6-2 or TRBV6-3 and TRBJ2-3; 7 positions agree with TRBD2. The V gene's germline CDR1 is MNHEY and CDR2 SVGEGT. The CDR3 has 14 residues. V was clipped by 7 bases and J by 1 base; unmatched bases: 5. The CDR3: CASTSGGGTDTQYF. The CDR3 bases are TGTGCCAGCACCAGTGGGGGGGGCACAGATACGCAGTATTTT.

This clonotype was picked up many times. The V gene is TRBV20-1, the J gene TRBJ2-1, with TRBD2 matching over 8 bases. This CDR3 region has 15 residues. Germline V lookup: CDR1 DFQATT, CDR2 SNEGSKA (reference sequence). Trimming cost V 1 base and J 7 bases; bases outside gene matches: 9. The CDR3 loop reads CSARAGAGGRNEQFF. The CDR3, as DNA: TGCAGTGCTAGAGCTGGGGCGGGAGGACGGAATGAGCAGTTCTTC.

This clonotype came up many times. V usage is TRBV11-2 and J usage is TRBJ2-7; TRBD1 is a possible D gene (8 bases). Trimming pared 6 bases from V and 2 bases from J, leaving 20 bases between. The CDR3 length is 16 residues. Germline lookup yields CDR1 SGHAT and CDR2 FQNNGV. The CDR3 loop is CASSSRRGTGPYEQYF. CDR3 bases: TGTGCCAGCAGTTCCAGGCGGGGGACAGGACCCTACGAGCAGTACTTC.

V gene TRBV5-1 combines with J gene TRBJ2-1; TRBD1 matches at 7 bases. J gave up 9 bases and V 2 bases, and 5 bases lay outside the gene matches. The CDR3 spans 13 residues. Germline V gene data show CDR1 as SGHRS and CDR2 as YFSETQ. The CDR3 DNA follows: TGCGCCAGCAGCTTTCCAGGGGGTTTTGAGCAGTTCTTC. This codes for CASSFPGGFEQFF. Using reference TRBV5-1 and TRBJ2-1 for the parts outside the CDR3, the full variable domain is KAGVTQTPRYLIKTRGQQVTLSCSPISGHRSVSWYQQTPGQGLQFLFEYFSETQRNKGNFPGRFSGRQFSNSRSEMNVSTLELGDSALYLCASSFPGGFEQFFGPGTRLTVL.

This clonotype was seen more than once but under ten times. The chain combines TRBV27 with TRBJ2-1; 8 positions match TRBD1. The germline V gene has CDR1 MNHEY and CDR2 SMNVEV (reference sequence). The length of the CDR3 is 15 residues. V lost 3 bases, J lost 3 bases, and 4 bases stayed unmatched. The CDR3 DNA follows: TGTGCCAGCAGTTTCCACAGGGGGTACTACAATGAGCAGTTCTTC. Its protein is CASSFHRGYYNEQFF.

The chain uses TRBV20-1 and TRBJ1-5; 8 bases fit TRBD1. V dropped 1 base and J dropped 4; count of bases not matched to a gene: 3. Per germline, CDR1 DFQATT and CDR2 SNEGSKA (reference sequence). This CDR3 comprises 14 residues. The CDR3 is CSARGGQENQPQHF. DNA for the CDR3: TGCAGTGCTAGAGGGGGACAGGAGAATCAGCCCCAGCATTTT.

In its sample, this clonotype was seen many times. In DNA form, the CDR3 reads TGTGCCAGCAGCCATCCAGTGACAGGGAACGAGCAGTACTTC. Its protein product is CASSHPVTGNEQYF. The J gene is TRBJ2-7, the V gene TRBV7-8; 7 bases fit TRBD1. The CDR3 has 14 amino acids. V gave up 5 bases and J gave up 5 bases; unmatched junction bases: 9. Germline-derived CDR1 and CDR2 are SGHVS and FQNEAQ.

This clonotype was observed a few times. The chain employs TRBV10-1 and TRBJ2-7; either TRBD1 or TRBD2 may supply D (5 bases each). From germline, CDR1 is WNHNN and CDR2 SYGVQD (reference sequence). There are 14 residues in the CDR3. Trimming cost V 0 bases and J 8 bases, with 14 bases left between them. The CDR3 reads CASSESGVAGQQYF. CDR3 nucleotide sequence: TGCGCCAGCAGTGAGTCGGGGGTCGCTGGACAGCAGTACTTC.

This clonotype has at least ten counts. V usage is TRBV3-2 and J usage is TRBJ2-5; TRBD1, as called in the table, went unchecked against the DNA. TRBV3-2 is labeled a pseudogene. The CDR3 has 15 amino acids. The CDR3 region has the DNA TGTGCCAGCAGCCAAGTCCCCCGAGGTGGAGAGACCCAGTACTTC. Translating it yields CASSQVPRGGETQYF.

This clonotype was observed at least ten times. This chain connects TRBV11-1 to TRBJ2-7; D is perhaps TRBD1 (5 bases). Trimming removed 3 bases from V and 2 bases from J, with 11 bases in between. The CDR3 totals 14 residues. The V gene's germline CDR1 is SGHAT and CDR2 FQDESV (reference sequence). For the CDR3, the DNA is TGTGCCAGCAGCTTTCTTGACAGCCCCTACGAGCAGTACTTC. Protein: CASSFLDSPYEQYF.

This clonotype turned up a few times. The chain employs TRBV5-1 and TRBJ2-5; 7 nucleotides align to TRBD1. The CDR3 has 14 amino acids. Germline CDR1 reads SGHRS; CDR2 reads YFSETQ. V was clipped by 4 bases and J by 5 bases; unmatched bases: 8. The CDR3 region is CASSQETGWETQYF. In DNA, the CDR3 is TGCGCCAGCAGCCAGGAGACAGGGTGGGAGACCCAGTACTTC.

This clonotype was seen a handful of times. V gene TRBV25-1 combines with J gene TRBJ1-5; TRBD1 is a possible D gene (6 bases). V gave up 5 bases and J gave up 0 bases, with 11 bases separating them. CDR1 MGHDK and CDR2 SYGVNS come from the germline V gene. This CDR3 region has 15 residues. The CDR3 reads CASSPGAYSNQPQHF. DNA of the CDR3: TGTGCCAGCAGTCCGGGGGCTTATAGCAATCAGCCCCAGCATTTT.

This clonotype was counted only a few times. The chain has TRBV19 and TRBJ2-1; 7 nucleotides align to TRBD1. The CDR3 spans 16 residues. CDR1 LNHDA and CDR2 SQIVND come from the germline V gene (reference sequence). Germline trimming cut 5 bases from V and 5 bases from J; bases unmatched to any gene: 12. CDR3 in DNA: TGTGCCAGTAGTCCACGGACAGGTCTGGGGGACAATGAGCAGTTCTTC. This gives the protein CASSPRTGLGDNEQFF. Full variable domain (remainder filled in from reference TRBV19 and TRBJ2-1): DGGITQSPKYLFRKEGQNVTLSCEQNLNHDAMYWYRQDPGQGLRLIYYSQIVNDFQKGDIAEGYSVSREKKESFPLTVTSAQKNPTAFYLCASSPRTGLGDNEQFFGPGTRLTVL.

This chain connects TRBV13 to TRBJ2-3; 13 bases fit TRBD2. The germline CDR1 and CDR2 sequences are PRHDT and FYEKMQ (reference sequence). V was clipped by 5 bases and J by 5 bases; unmatched bases: 7. The CDR3 covers 16 residues. The CDR3 DNA sequence: TGTGCCAGCAGCCGACGGACTAGCGGGAGTATAGATACGCAGTATTTT. Protein sequence: CASSRRTSGSIDTQYF.

This clonotype has a single count. Sequence at one end of the junction differs from germline and may be a read error. This chain uses TRBV5-1 with TRBJ1-6, with 7 bases identical to TRBD1. CDR1 and CDR2 (germline): SGHRS, YFSETQ. The CDR3 has 17 amino acids. CDR3 DNA: TGCGCCAGGAGCTTGGGGGGGGGGACAGCCGAGAATTCACCCCTCCACTTT. Protein product: CARSLGGGTAENSPLHF.

This clonotype was seen repeatedly, ten times or more. The gene calls are TRBV27 and TRBJ1-2; weak D call: TRBD1 (6 bases). This CDR3 contains 15 residues. Trimming shortened V by 6 bases and J by 8 bases, and 22 bases separated the two germline ends. Germline V lookup: CDR1 MNHEY, CDR2 SMNVEV (reference sequence). This chain's CDR3 is CASSPRAGGARGYTF. CDR3 sequence (DNA): TGTGCCAGCAGCCCGAGGGCCGGGGGCGCCCGAGGCTACACCTTC.

This clonotype was picked up many times. The chain couples TRBV5-1 to TRBJ2-3; perhaps TRBD2 as D (6 bases). The CDR3 length is 16 residues. Germline loops: CDR1 SGHRS, CDR2 YFSETQ. Between the trimmed V and J ends, which lost 0 bases and 6 bases, there was a span of 17 bases. This CDR3 is CASSLGPAGSGDTQYF. Written as DNA, the CDR3 is TGCGCCAGCAGCTTGGGCCCAGCCGGGAGTGGGGATACGCAGTATTTT.

The CDR3 here is CASSPEKGTLGANVLTF. The CDR3 DNA sequence: TGTGCCAGCAGTCCAGAGAAAGGTACTCTGGGGGCCAACGTCCTGACTTTC. V is TRBV7-9 and J is TRBJ2-6; no definite D call. The CDR3 sequence is 17 residues long. The ends were cut back, 6 bases at V and 4 bases at J, with 19 bases in the middle. Germline V gives CDR1 SEHNR, CDR2 FQNEAQ (reference sequence).